This T cell receptor beta chain was obtained from a study of cytomegalovirus exposure and HLA in healthy donors. Study at large: It was reported in a later analysis that the same platform had been used for the 120 or so validation repertoires as for the roughly 710 first-cohort repertoires. Overall study results and limits: Most TCR sequences showed up rarely, but some public TCRs showed up in many donors. Reportedly, diagnosis of cytomegalovirus status by the classifier showed high specificity and sensitivity.

This clone was detected once. Its antigen is unknown. While the first cohort had some 700 subjects, the donors belonged to the separate validation cohort of about 120 subjects. Sequencing was performed with immunoSEQ multiplex PCR; in TCRdb, only in-frame clones are kept and a portion is missing. The sample consists of about 110,000 clones, roughly 84% of them appearing once. The germline V gene encodes CDR1 LNHNV and CDR2 YYDKDF (reference sequence). V was pared by 3 bases and J by 4 bases, with 5 bases of the junction left unmatched. The CDR3 has 14 residues. This TCR was sampled from a woman aged 18 to 35 in good health and CMV-seronegative. V gene TRBV15 combines with J gene TRBJ1-2; 7 nucleotides match TRBD1. The sample was PBMCs. The CDR3 loop reads CATSRETGPYGYTF. The CDR3 DNA reads as TGTGCCACCAGCAGGGAGACAGGGCCCTATGGCTACACCTTC.